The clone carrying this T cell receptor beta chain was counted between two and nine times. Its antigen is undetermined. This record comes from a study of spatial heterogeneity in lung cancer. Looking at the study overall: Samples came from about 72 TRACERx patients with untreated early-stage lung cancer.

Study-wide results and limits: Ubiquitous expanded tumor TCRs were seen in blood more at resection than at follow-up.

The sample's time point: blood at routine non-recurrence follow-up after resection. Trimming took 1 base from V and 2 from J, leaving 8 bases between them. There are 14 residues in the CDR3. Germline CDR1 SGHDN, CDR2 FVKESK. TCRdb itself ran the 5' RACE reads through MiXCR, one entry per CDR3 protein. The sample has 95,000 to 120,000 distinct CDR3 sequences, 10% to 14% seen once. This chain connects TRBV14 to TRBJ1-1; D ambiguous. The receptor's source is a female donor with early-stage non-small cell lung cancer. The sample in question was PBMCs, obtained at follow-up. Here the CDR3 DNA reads TGTGCCAGCAGCCAAGGCCAGTACAACACTGAAGCTTTCTTT. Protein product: CASSQGQYNTEAFF.